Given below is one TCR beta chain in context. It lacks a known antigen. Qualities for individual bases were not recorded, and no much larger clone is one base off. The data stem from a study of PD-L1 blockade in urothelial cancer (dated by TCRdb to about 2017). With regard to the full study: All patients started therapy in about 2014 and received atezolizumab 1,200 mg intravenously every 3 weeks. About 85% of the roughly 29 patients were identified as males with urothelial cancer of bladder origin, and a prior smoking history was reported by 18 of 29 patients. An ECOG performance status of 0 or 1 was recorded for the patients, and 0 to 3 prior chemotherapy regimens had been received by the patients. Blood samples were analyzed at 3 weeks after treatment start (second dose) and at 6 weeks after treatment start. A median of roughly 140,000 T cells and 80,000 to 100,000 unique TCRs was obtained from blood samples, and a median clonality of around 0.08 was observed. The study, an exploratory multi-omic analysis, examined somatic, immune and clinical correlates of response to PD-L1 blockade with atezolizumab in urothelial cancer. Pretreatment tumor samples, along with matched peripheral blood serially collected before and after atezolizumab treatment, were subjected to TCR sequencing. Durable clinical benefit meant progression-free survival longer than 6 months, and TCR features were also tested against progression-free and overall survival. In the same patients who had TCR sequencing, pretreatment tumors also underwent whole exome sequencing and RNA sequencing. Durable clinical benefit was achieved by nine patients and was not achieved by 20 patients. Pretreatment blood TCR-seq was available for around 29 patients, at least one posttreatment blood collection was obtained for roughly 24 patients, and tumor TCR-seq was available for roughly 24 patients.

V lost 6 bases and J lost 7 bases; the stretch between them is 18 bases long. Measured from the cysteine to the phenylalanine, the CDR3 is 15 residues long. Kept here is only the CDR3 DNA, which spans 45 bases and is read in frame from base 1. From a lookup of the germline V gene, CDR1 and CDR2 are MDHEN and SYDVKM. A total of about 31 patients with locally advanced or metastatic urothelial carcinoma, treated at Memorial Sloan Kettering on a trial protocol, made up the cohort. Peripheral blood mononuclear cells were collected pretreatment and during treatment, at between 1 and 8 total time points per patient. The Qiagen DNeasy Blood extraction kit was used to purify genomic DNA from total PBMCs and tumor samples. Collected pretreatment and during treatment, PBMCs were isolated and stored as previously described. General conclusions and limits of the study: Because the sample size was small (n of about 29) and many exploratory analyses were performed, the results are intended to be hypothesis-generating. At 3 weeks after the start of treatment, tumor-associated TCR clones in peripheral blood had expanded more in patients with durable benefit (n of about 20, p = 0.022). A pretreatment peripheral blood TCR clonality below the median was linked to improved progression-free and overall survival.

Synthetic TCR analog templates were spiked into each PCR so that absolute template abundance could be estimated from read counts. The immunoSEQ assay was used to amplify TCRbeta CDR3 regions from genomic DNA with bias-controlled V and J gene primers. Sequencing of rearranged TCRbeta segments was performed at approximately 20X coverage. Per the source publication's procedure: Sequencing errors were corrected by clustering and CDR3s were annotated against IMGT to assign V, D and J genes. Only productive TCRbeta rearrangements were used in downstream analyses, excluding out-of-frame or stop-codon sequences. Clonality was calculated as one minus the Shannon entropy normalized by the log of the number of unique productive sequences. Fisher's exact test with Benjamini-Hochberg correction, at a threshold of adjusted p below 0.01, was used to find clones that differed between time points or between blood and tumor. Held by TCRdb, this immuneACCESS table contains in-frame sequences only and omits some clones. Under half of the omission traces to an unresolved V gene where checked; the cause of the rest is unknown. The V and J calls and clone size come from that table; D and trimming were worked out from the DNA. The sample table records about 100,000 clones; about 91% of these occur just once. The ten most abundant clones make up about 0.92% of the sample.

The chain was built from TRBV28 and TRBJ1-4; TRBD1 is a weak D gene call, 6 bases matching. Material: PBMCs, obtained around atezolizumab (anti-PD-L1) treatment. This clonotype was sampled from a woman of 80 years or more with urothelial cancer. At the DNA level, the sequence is TGTGCCAGCAGCCGAGGGTCACAGGGCGGTGAAAAACTGTTTTTT. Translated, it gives CASSRGSQGGEKLFF.